The entry that follows covers one TCR beta chain sequence. Germline V gene sequence: CDR1 KGHSH, CDR2 LQKENI. The J segment lost 7 bases and the V segment lost 4 bases, leaving 6 bases of the junction unmatched. CDR3 length: 13 residues. The data derive from a study of blood T cell repertoires in COVID-19. Study context: PBMCs, B-cell-depleted T cells, or T cells were the source of the cDNA or gDNA that made up the material.

Assay used: immunoSEQ multiplex PCR; TCRdb lists only in-frame clones, some missing. Here the sample spans under 500,000 clones, 87% being singletons. In terms of age and location, participants ranged from roughly 18 to 90 years and lived in about two dozen US areas. Clinical history as reported by participants underpinned cohort assignment. Sequences were obtained from PBMCs or T cells enriched from blood (not recorded which). This sequence was found in a woman aged 18-29 years with acute COVID-19. The chain joins TRBV18 to TRBJ1-1; 7 nucleotides agree with TRBD1. The CDR3 DNA reads TGTGCCAGCTCACATTATCGGGACAGTGAAGCTTTCTTT. It codes for CASSHYRDSEAFF.